This paragraph covers one T cell receptor beta chain sequence. Its antigen is as yet unknown. The record originates from a study of T-cell reconstitution after alpha-beta-depleted transplantation in children. Study results and caveats: As was reported, about two months after transplant, alpha-beta T cells came from several hundred expanded graft clones. A year post-transplant, T-cell counts and diversity derived mostly from newly produced T cells. Surviving recipient T cells and thymic progenitors produced the high day-60 TCRbeta diversity seen in some patients.

Preparation of the TCRbeta library involved a method that used unique molecular identifiers. One entry per CDR3 protein, called by TCRdb with MiXCR from the PCR reads. The sample consists of about a million distinct CDR3 sequences, about 29% of them appearing once. V gave up 2 bases and J gave up 1 base; unmatched junction bases: 2. Germline V gives CDR1 DFQATT, CDR2 SNEGSKA (reference sequence). This CDR3 comprises 14 residues. The sequenced sample was PBMCs, mostly from graft donor cells, obtained 360 days after TCRalphabeta/CD19-depleted stem cell transplant. The TCR originated in a boy younger than two who had a stem cell transplant for SCID, so the T cells may come from the graft donor. The chain carries TRBV20-1 and TRBJ1-1; 9 nucleotides align to TRBD1. The CDR3 reads CSARRTGANTEAFF. CDR3 in DNA: TGCAGTGCTAGACGGACAGGGGCGAACACTGAAGCTTTCTTT.